This T cell receptor (beta chain) was identified during a study of cytomegalovirus exposure and HLA in healthy donors. This clone was counted a few times. Its matching antigen is unknown. The CDR3 is 13 residues long. V was clipped by 1 base and J by 7 bases, with 11 bases between them. Germline assignment: CDR1 GTSNPN and CDR2 SVGIG (reference sequence). Amplification used 60 Vbeta primers and 13 Jbeta primers. Repertoires were generated with immunoSEQ multiplex PCR, while TCRdb's copy carries only in-frame clones and drops some. The table has tens of thousands of clones, about three quarters seen once. Study-wide results and limits: In all likelihood, a cluster of highly shared sequence variants was a sequencing artifact. An Asian-associated ancestry cluster reportedly showed fewer N-insertions than the approximately 660-donor mean in a later analysis. Earlier analysis found most TCR beta V segments productive about 87% or about 30% of the time.

This clonotype was sampled from a male donor in good health and CMV-seropositive. The sequencing input was PBMCs. The V gene is TRBV30, the J gene TRBJ1-5, with D unclear. The CDR3 DNA sequence: TGTGCCTGGAGTGCGAGGGTTGGACAGCCCCAGCATTTT. Its translation: CAWSARVGQPQHF.